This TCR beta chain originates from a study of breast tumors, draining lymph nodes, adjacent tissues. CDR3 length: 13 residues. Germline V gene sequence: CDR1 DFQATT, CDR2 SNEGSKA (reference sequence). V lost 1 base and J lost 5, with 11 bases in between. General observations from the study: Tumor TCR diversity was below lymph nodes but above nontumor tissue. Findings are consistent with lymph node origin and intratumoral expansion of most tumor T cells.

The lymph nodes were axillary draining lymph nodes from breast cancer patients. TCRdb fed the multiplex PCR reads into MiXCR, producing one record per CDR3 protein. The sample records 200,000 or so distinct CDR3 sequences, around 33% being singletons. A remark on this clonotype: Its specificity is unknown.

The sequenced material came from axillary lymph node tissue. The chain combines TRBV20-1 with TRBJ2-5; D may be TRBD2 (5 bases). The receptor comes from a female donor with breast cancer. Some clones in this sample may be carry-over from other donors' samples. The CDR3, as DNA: TGCAGTGCTAGAGCCGGGAAGAGGGAGACCCAGTACTTC. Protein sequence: CSARAGKRETQYF.